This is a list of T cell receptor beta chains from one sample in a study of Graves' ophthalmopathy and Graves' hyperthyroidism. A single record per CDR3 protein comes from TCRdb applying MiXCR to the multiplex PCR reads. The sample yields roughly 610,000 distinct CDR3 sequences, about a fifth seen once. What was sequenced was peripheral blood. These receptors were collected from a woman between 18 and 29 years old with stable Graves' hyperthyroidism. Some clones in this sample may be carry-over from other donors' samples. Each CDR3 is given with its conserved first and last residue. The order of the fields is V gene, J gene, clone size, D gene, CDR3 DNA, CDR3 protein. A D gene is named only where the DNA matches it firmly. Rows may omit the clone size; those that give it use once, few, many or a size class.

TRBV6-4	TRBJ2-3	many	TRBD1	TGTGCCAGCAGGAGGACAGGAAGCACAGATACGCAGTATTTT	CASRRTGSTDTQYF
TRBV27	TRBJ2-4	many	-	TGTGCCAGCAGTTTCGAGGGACCGGGTACGTCGAGGCCCAAAAACATTCAGTACTTC	CASSFEGPGTSRPKNIQYF
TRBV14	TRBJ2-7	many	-	TGTGCCAGCAGTCAAGACAGAAACTACGAGCAGTACTTC	CASSQDRNYEQYF
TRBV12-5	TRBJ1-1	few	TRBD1	TGTGCTAGTGGTTTATACCGACAGGGCAACACTGAAGCTTTCTTT	CASGLYRQGNTEAFF
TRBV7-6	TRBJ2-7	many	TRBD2	TGTGCCAGCAGTCCTAGCGGGGGGGAGGGCTACGAGCAGTACTTC	CASSPSGGEGYEQYF
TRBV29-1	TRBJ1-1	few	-	TGCAGCGTTGTCGATCAGTTTGGCATGAACACTGAAGCTTTCTTT	CSVVDQFGMNTEAFF
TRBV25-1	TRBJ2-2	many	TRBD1	TGTGCCAGCAGTGGGGACAGGGGAGGTGGGGAGCTGTTTTTT	CASSGDRGGGELFF
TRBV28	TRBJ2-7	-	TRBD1	TGTGCCAGCCATTCAGGGGGGACAGGGACCTACGAGCAGTACTTC	CASHSGGTGTYEQYF
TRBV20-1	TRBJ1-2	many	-	TGCAGTGCTAGACCCGGGACCACTAACTATGGCTACACCTTC	CSARPGTTNYGYTF
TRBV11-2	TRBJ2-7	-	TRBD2	TGTGCCAGCAGCTTTTCGGGGGGGACGGGAACGGAGCAGTACTTC	CASSFSGGTGTEQYF
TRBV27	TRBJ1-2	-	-	TGTGCCAGCAGTTTATCGTCCCGGCAGGGGTCCTTTCTAACCTCCTATGGCTACACCTTC	CASSLSSRQGSFLTSYGYTF
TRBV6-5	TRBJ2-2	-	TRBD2	TGTGCCAGCAGTTACGGTGTCCTAGCGGGAGTCCCCGGGGAGCTGTTTTTT	CASSYGVLAGVPGELFF
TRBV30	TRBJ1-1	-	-	TGTGCCTGGAGTGTACGGGGATGGGCAGGGCGGAACACTGAAGCTTTCTTT	CAWSVRGWAGRNTEAFF
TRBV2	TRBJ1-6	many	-	TGTGCCAGCAGTGAAGGGGGATCACCCCTCCACTTT	CASSEGGSPLHF
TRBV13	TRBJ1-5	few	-	TGTGCCAGCAGCTCAGGACGGGCCAATCAGCCCCAGCATTTT	CASSSGRANQPQHF
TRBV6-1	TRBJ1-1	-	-	TGTGCCAGCACCCAGGGGTGGGAGAACACTGAAGCTTTCTTT	CASTQGWENTEAFF
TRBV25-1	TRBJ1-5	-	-	TGTGCCAGCAACCAAAGGGGTGGAAATCAGCCCCAGCATTTT	CASNQRGGNQPQHF